The 27 T cell receptor beta chains listed next were all sequenced from one sample in a study of blood T cell repertoires in COVID-19. Only in-frame clones appear in the TCRdb table, and some are missing; sequencing was by immunoSEQ multiplex PCR. This table has about 200,000 clones, around 80% appearing once. Sequencing input: peripheral blood. Source of these receptors: a human donor in a cohort sampled during active COVID-19.

In this sample, this clone turned up once. The rearrangement uses TRBV11-2 and TRBJ1-2; a possible D gene is TRBD1 (6 bases). V was clipped by 0 bases and J by 4 bases, with 12 bases between them. This CDR3 region has 15 residues. In germline, CDR1 is SGHAT, CDR2 FQNNGV. The CDR3 bases are TGTGCCAGCAGCTTAGAGGCAGGGGTGGGCTATGGCTACACCTTC. This encodes CASSLEAGVGYGYTF. The complete variable domain, with remaining parts taken from reference TRBV11-2 and TRBJ1-2, reads EAGVAQSPRYKIIEKRQSVAFWCNPISGHATLYWYQQILGQGPKLLIQFQNNGVVDDSQLPKDRFSAERLKGVDSTLKIQPAKLEDSAVYLCASSLEAGVGYGYTFGSGTRLTVV.

The rearrangement links TRBV7-2 to TRBJ2-3; maybe TRBD2 (5 bases). Trimming shortened V by 5 bases and J by 0 bases, and 15 bases separated the two germline ends. This CDR3 region has 16 residues. CDR1 and CDR2 (germline): SGHTA, FQGNSA. The CDR3 DNA sequence: TGTGCCAGCAGCCCCGCTGCGGGTCATAGCACAGATACGCAGTATTTT. This encodes CASSPAAGHSTDTQYF.

The CDR3, as DNA: TGTGCCAGCAGTACACACTATGGCTACACCTTC. Translation: CASSTHYGYTF. The chain has TRBV6-5 and TRBJ1-2; D ambiguous. Germline CDR1 MNHEY, CDR2 SVGAGI. This CDR3 has 11 residues. The V and J ends lost 5 bases and 3 bases respectively, with 4 bases between them.

The chain has TRBV2 and TRBJ2-2, with 8 bases that match TRBD2. Germline CDR1 and CDR2: SNHLY and FYNNEI. V lost 3 bases, J lost 1 base, and 1 base stayed unmatched. CDR3 length: 15 residues. CDR3 in amino acids: CASSDTSGNTGELFF. DNA for the CDR3: TGTGCCAGCAGTGACACTAGCGGGAACACCGGGGAGCTGTTTTTT.

V and J are TRBV27 and TRBJ2-1; 15 bases align to TRBD2. V trimming: 5 bases; J trimming: 8 bases; junction bases outside the gene matches: 4. Germline V CDR1 and CDR2: MNHEY, SMNVEV (reference sequence). The CDR3 covers 15 residues. The CDR3 sequence is CASSLGLAGGDEQFF. DNA of the CDR3: TGTGCCAGCAGTCTCGGACTAGCGGGAGGGGATGAGCAGTTCTTC.

This sequence joins TRBV28 and TRBJ2-3; 8 positions agree with TRBD2. Looked up from germline, CDR1 is MDHEN and CDR2 is SYDVKM. CDR3 length equals 15 residues. After removal of 5 bases from V and 1 base from J, the junction contained 5 bases not matched to a gene. Here the CDR3 DNA reads TGTGCCAGCAGTCAGACTAGCGTGGGCACAGATACGCAGTATTTT. Protein sequence: CASSQTSVGTDTQYF. The complete variable domain, with remaining parts taken from reference TRBV28 and TRBJ2-3, reads DVKVTQSSRYLVKRTGEKVFLECVQDMDHENMFWYRQDPGLGLRLIYFSYDVKMKEKGDIPEGYSVSREKKERFSLILESASTNQTSMYLCASSQTSVGTDTQYFGPGTRLTVL.

The chain recombines TRBV27 with TRBJ1-5; D not certain. V was shortened by 3 bases and J by 4 bases, with 10 bases between the two germline ends. This CDR3 region has 14 residues. Germline CDR1 reads MNHEY; CDR2 reads SMNVEV (reference sequence). CDR3 bases: TGTGCCAGCAGTTTCCCGGGAGCGAATCAGCCCCAGCATTTT. Translation gives CASSFPGANQPQHF.

The V and J genes are TRBV4-1 and TRBJ2-1, with 8 bases that match TRBD2. This CDR3 spans 17 amino acids. Germline V gives CDR1 MGHRA, CDR2 YSYEKL. Unmatched junction bases numbered 5, after V lost 0 bases and J lost 1 base. The CDR3 region is CASSQEGSGKSYNEQFF. CDR3 coding DNA: TGCGCCAGCAGCCAAGAGGGTAGCGGGAAATCCTACAATGAGCAGTTCTTC.

The chain has TRBV29-1 and TRBJ2-7; 11 bases align to TRBD1. The V gene end was trimmed by 6 bases and the J gene end by 5 bases; junction bases not matched to a gene: 9. Germline V gives CDR1 SQVTM, CDR2 ANQGSEA. The CDR3 is made up of 14 amino acids. CDR3 nucleotide sequence: TGCAGCGTATCTCTCCGGGACAGGGGGAACGAGCAGTACTTC. This encodes CSVSLRDRGNEQYF.

This clone was seen repeatedly, ten times or more. Other DNA sequences in this sample translate to the same CDR3. V gene TRBV19 combines with J gene TRBJ2-1; 8 positions match TRBD2. Germline CDR1 LNHDA, CDR2 SQIVND (reference sequence). The V segment lost 3 bases and the J segment 6 bases; nucleotides outside the gene matches: 1. The CDR3 contains 13 residues. The CDR3 region is CASSIGTSNEQFF. CDR3 DNA sequence: TGTGCCAGTAGTATTGGGACTAGCAATGAGCAGTTCTTC.

The V and J genes are TRBV19 and TRBJ2-1, with 8 bases fitting TRBD2. V shed 2 bases and J 5 bases; nucleotides not matched to a gene: 2. Germline V gene sequence: CDR1 LNHDA, CDR2 SQIVND (reference sequence). CDR3 length: 14 residues. CDR3 in DNA: TGTGCCAGTAGTATAAGCGGGAGCAACAATGAGCAGTTCTTC. Translation gives CASSISGSNNEQFF.

J is TRBJ1-1 and V is TRBV24-1, with 10 bases fitting TRBD1. With V trimmed by 3 bases and J by 5 bases, 8 bases remained unmatched. This CDR3 spans 16 amino acids. From germline, CDR1 is KGHDR and CDR2 SFDVKD. CDR3 residues: CATSDVDRGRETEAFF. The CDR3 DNA reads TGTGCCACCAGTGATGTCGACAGGGGGCGTGAAACTGAAGCTTTCTTT.

The chain joins TRBV27 to TRBJ2-7, with D maybe TRBD1 (6 bases). The CDR3 is made up of 13 amino acids. The ends were cut back, 5 bases at V and 5 bases at J, with 13 bases in the middle. CDR1 is MNHEY and CDR2 is SMNVEV in the germline V gene (reference sequence). The CDR3 nucleotides are TGTGCCAGCAGTCAGATTAACAGGGACGAGCAGTACTTC. Translated: CASSQINRDEQYF.

The chain links TRBV5-1 to TRBJ2-7; 7 bases fit TRBD1. Trimming cost V 0 bases and J 5 bases; bases outside gene matches: 11. This CDR3 has 16 residues. The germline V gene encodes CDR1 SGHRS and CDR2 YFSETQ. CDR3 sequence reads: CASSLAVDRVLDEQYF. CDR3 coding DNA: TGCGCCAGCAGCTTGGCCGTTGACAGGGTACTCGACGAGCAGTACTTC.

This rearrangement joins TRBV7-2 to TRBJ2-1, with a possible D match to TRBD1 (6 bases). The V gene lost 7 bases and the J gene lost 5 bases, with 24 bases spanning the gap. CDR1 is SGHTA and CDR2 is FQGNSA in the germline V gene. The CDR3 length is 17 residues. The CDR3, as DNA: TGTGCCAGCACCCTCATCCACAGGGTCTCGGTCGACAATGAGCAGTTCTTC. Residues: CASTLIHRVSVDNEQFF.

The chain couples TRBV2 to TRBJ2-3; TRBD1 matches at 10 bases. The CDR3 totals 14 residues. V lost 7 bases and J lost 3; bases outside the gene matches: 4. Germline CDR1 and CDR2: SNHLY and FYNNEI. The CDR3 DNA reads TGTGCCAGCATAGGACAGGGGGGAACAGATACGCAGTATTTT. Protein: CASIGQGGTDTQYF.

The chain combines TRBV27 with TRBJ1-4, with 7 positions matching TRBD1. The J segment lost 1 base and the V segment lost 6 bases, leaving 2 bases of the junction unmatched. From germline, CDR1 is MNHEY and CDR2 SMNVEV (reference sequence). CDR3 length: 14 residues. CDR3 sequence (DNA): TGTGCCAGCAGCCGGGACAGAACTAATGAAAAACTGTTTTTT. This sequence encodes CASSRDRTNEKLFF.

There are a few counts of this clone. The V gene is TRBV5-1, the J gene TRBJ1-1, with D uncertain. The CDR3 is 14 residues long. The ends were cut back, 4 bases at V and 11 bases at J, with 21 bases in the middle. Germline CDR1 is SGHRS and CDR2 is YFSETQ. This CDR3 reads CASSPDRPLTQAFF. The CDR3 region has the DNA TGCGCCAGCAGCCCCGATCGCCCGCTCACGCAGGCTTTCTTT.

V and J are TRBV4-2 and TRBJ1-1; D is unclear. V was cut by 2 bases and J by 5 bases, with 12 bases left in between. Germline CDR1 reads LGHNA; CDR2 reads YNFKEQ. The CDR3 loop spans 14 amino acids. CDR3 bases: TGTGCCAGCAGCCAAACCGACATAAAAACTGAAGCTTTCTTT. Residues: CASSQTDIKTEAFF.

The chain carries TRBV6-5 and TRBJ2-1, with a possible D match to TRBD2 (6 bases). Trimming shortened V by 8 bases and J by 0 bases, and 14 bases separated the two germline ends. The CDR3 extends over 15 amino acids. Germline V lookup: CDR1 MNHEY, CDR2 SVGAGI. As DNA, the CDR3 is TGTGCCAGCGGACTCCGGGACTTCTCCTACAATGAGCAGTTCTTC. It specifies CASGLRDFSYNEQFF.

The chain links TRBV2 to TRBJ2-2, with 7 bases matching TRBD1. The V and J ends lost 5 bases and 3 bases, in that order; junction bases with no gene match: 6. This CDR3 has 15 amino acids. Germline assignment: CDR1 SNHLY and CDR2 FYNNEI. The CDR3 DNA sequence: TGTGCCAGCAGTCGGATAACAGGGGACACCGGGGAGCTGTTTTTT. It is translated as CASSRITGDTGELFF.

This clone turned up a few times. Other DNA sequences in the sample encode the same CDR3. The chain carries TRBV7-2 and TRBJ2-7, with a possible D match to TRBD1 (6 bases). Trimming shortened V by 0 bases and J by 2 bases, and 8 bases separated the two germline ends. Germline CDR1 and CDR2: SGHTA and FQGNSA. There are 14 residues in the CDR3. CDR3 loop: CASSLAGQTYEQYF. The CDR3 bases are TGTGCCAGCAGCTTAGCGGGACAAACCTACGAGCAGTACTTC.

This chain links TRBV7-6 with TRBJ2-5, with a tentative D call TRBD2 (5 bases). The CDR3 totals 14 residues. Trimming took off 1 base at V and 2 bases at J, with 8 bases between the two ends. In germline, CDR1 is SGHVS, CDR2 FNYEAQ. The chain's CDR3 is CASSLGGEQETQYF. As DNA, the CDR3 is TGTGCCAGCAGCTTAGGGGGAGAACAAGAGACCCAGTACTTC.

The rearrangement joins TRBV28 to TRBJ1-1, with D perhaps matching TRBD1 (5 bases). Trimming took 6 bases from V and 2 from J, leaving 13 bases between them. Germline V CDR1 and CDR2: MDHEN, SYDVKM. This CDR3 region has 14 residues. The CDR3 protein is CASSSKGRNTEAFF. CDR3 nucleotides: TGTGCCAGCAGCAGCAAGGGGCGTAACACTGAAGCTTTCTTT.

The chain carries TRBV6-2 or TRBV6-3 and TRBJ1-2, with a weak D call TRBD1 (5 bases). This CDR3 is built from 14 residues. The germline V gene encodes CDR1 MNHEY and CDR2 SVGEGT. V was cut by 2 bases and J by 6 bases, with 13 bases left in between. CDR3 region: CASSYVGRAHGYTF. The DNA for the CDR3 is TGTGCCAGCAGTTACGTGGGCAGGGCTCATGGCTACACCTTC.

The chain couples TRBV7-9 to TRBJ1-5; the match to TRBD1 covers 9 bases. Germline CDR1 SEHNR, CDR2 FQNEAQ (reference sequence). The CDR3 contains 14 residues. Unmatched junction bases numbered 3, after V lost 5 bases and J lost 4 bases. The CDR3 bases are TGTGCCAGCAGCCCCGGGACAGGGAATCAGCCCCAGCATTTT. Translating gives CASSPGTGNQPQHF.

The J gene is TRBJ2-2, the V gene TRBV27, with no clear D. This CDR3 comprises 13 residues. Deletions cut 8 bases from V and 1 base from J, with 8 bases between. CDR1 is MNHEY and CDR2 is SMNVEV in the germline V gene (reference sequence). CDR3 sequence reads: CASGPLNTGELFF. In DNA, the CDR3 is TGTGCCAGCGGGCCTTTGAACACCGGGGAGCTGTTTTTT.